This T cell receptor (beta chain) was documented in a study of human T cells and chemical hapten exposure. About the research overall: Upper-back patches of 0.01% DPC were read at 6 days. Study findings and constraints: Controls had significantly fewer large CDR3 similarity clusters than were formed by expanded TCRs.

Time point noted: pre-sensitization, week 0. The sample's treatment: therapeutic diphenylcyclopropenone sensitization with weekly scalp DPC. Suited to DPC and affected by alopecia, the donors ranged from 18 to 70 years old. Trimming removed 2 bases at V and 7 bases at J, with 14 bases between. The CDR3 runs 15 residues. The germline V gene has CDR1 KGHSH and CDR2 LQKENI. Each CDR3 protein is one row after TCRdb ran MiXCR on the RACE reads. The sample contains around 380,000 distinct CDR3 sequences, around 5.5% of which appear only once. This clonotype occurred many times. Its target is not known. The clonotype comes from a woman younger than 30 with alopecia areata. Some clones in this sample may be carry-over from other donors' samples. The rearrangement uses TRBV18 and TRBJ2-2; D assignment may be TRBD1 or TRBD2 (6 bases each). This sample comprised whole blood, obtained in connection with sensitization to the hapten diphenylcyclopropenone (DPC). CDR3 nucleotides: TGTGCCAGCTCACCAGGGGGGCAGGACGACGGGGAGCTGTTTTTT. Encoded protein: CASSPGGQDDGELFF.